The 16 T cell receptor beta chains below come from one sample, sequenced in a study of human T cells and chemical hapten exposure. TCRdb used MiXCR to reprocess the RACE reads, holding one entry per CDR3 protein. The table has some 90,000 distinct CDR3 sequences, about 8.5% seen once. The time point is: pre-sensitization, week 0. The treatment was: therapeutic diphenylcyclopropenone sensitization with weekly scalp DPC. Sequenced here: whole blood, sampled in connection with sensitization to the hapten diphenylcyclopropenone (DPC). Every receptor here comes from a man between 40 and 49 years old with alopecia areata. Some clones in this sample may be carry-over from other donors' samples.

Only a few counts were recorded for this clonotype. The chain recombines TRBV9 with TRBJ2-1; D remains unclear. V lost 4 bases, J lost 4 bases, and 6 bases lay in between. CDR3 length: 12 residues. CDR1 is SGDLS and CDR2 is YYNGEE in the germline V gene. DNA of the CDR3: TGTGCCAGCAGCTCCCGTTACAATGAGCAGTTCTTC. Translating gives CASSSRYNEQFF.

The table lists this clonotype with many counts. Germline and junction disagree at one end, which may indicate a read error. This chain connects TRBV7-7 to TRBJ2-1, with D tentatively TRBD1 (5 bases). This CDR3 region has 13 residues. Germline CDR1 and CDR2: SSHAT and FNYEAQ (reference sequence). The CDR3 region is CASSLPQGSEQFF. In nucleotides, the CDR3 is TGTGCTAGCAGCCTCCCGCAGGGCAGTGAGCAGTTCTTC.

This clonotype occurred a few times. The J gene is TRBJ1-3, the V gene TRBV5-1; a possible D gene is TRBD1 (6 bases). CDR1 and CDR2 from the germline V gene are SGHRS and YFSETQ. Trimming removed 4 bases at V and 2 bases at J, with 13 bases between. The CDR3 covers 15 residues. CDR3 DNA sequence: TGCGCCAGCAGCCCGTCTCCAGGGGCTGGAAACACCATATATTTT. Amino acid sequence: CASSPSPGAGNTIYF.

As concerns this clonotype: This sequence may be a read error, since a much larger clone differs from it by one base. The chain uses TRBV6-1 and TRBJ1-2, with unresolved D. The CDR3 is made up of 10 amino acids. Germline lookup yields CDR1 MNHNS and CDR2 SASEGT. CDR3 in amino acids: CASSEGGCTF. The DNA for the CDR3 is TGTGCCAGCAGTGAAGGCGGCTGCACCTTC.

This clonotype has at least ten counts. The chain couples TRBV12-3 or TRBV12-4 to TRBJ2-5; 12 bases map to TRBD1. The CDR3 is 16 amino acids. The J segment lost 5 bases and the V segment lost 6 bases, leaving 10 bases of the junction unmatched. The CDR3 spells CASSPFWDRGRETQYF. CDR3 nucleotide sequence: TGTGCCAGCAGCCCATTCTGGGACAGGGGGCGCGAGACCCAGTACTTC.

In this sample, this clonotype turned up once. Since a much larger clone is just one base distant, this may be a read error. The chain has TRBV6-2 or TRBV6-3 and TRBJ1-1, with D possibly TRBD1 on 5 matching bases. Trimming cost V 7 bases and J 1 base, with 7 bases left between them. The germline V gene has CDR1 MNHEY and CDR2 SVGEGT. The CDR3 loop spans 12 amino acids. The CDR3 loop is CASKQANTEAFF. In nucleotides, the CDR3 is TGTGCCAGCAAACAGGCGAACACTGAAGCTTTCTTT.

Many counts were recorded for this clonotype. The chain employs TRBV28 and TRBJ2-1; 7 nucleotides agree with TRBD2. CDR3 length: 14 amino acids. With V trimmed by 7 bases and J by 3 bases, 6 bases remained unmatched. Germline-derived CDR1 and CDR2 are MDHEN and SYDVKM. CDR3 protein: CASKGGPLYNEQFF. In nucleotides, the CDR3 is TGTGCCAGCAAGGGAGGGCCCCTCTACAATGAGCAGTTCTTC.

Ten or more counts support this clonotype. This chain links TRBV2 with TRBJ1-1; a possible D gene is TRBD1 (5 bases). Germline V gene sequence: CDR1 SNHLY, CDR2 FYNNEI. CDR3 length: 11 amino acids. Trimming removed 6 bases from V and 7 bases from J, with 9 bases in between. This CDR3 reads CASSRQLEAFF. The CDR3 DNA follows: TGTGCCAGCAGCAGACAGCTTGAAGCTTTCTTT.

This clonotype was detected ten times or more. V usage is TRBV12-3 or TRBV12-4 and J usage is TRBJ2-3; D unclear. Trimming shortened V by 0 bases and J by 6 bases, and 7 bases separated the two germline ends. The CDR3 spans 13 residues. In DNA form, the CDR3 reads TGTGCCAGCAGTTTAGCGCACGTGGATACGCAGTATTTT. This gives the protein CASSLAHVDTQYF.

A remark on this clonotype: One base away lies a much larger clone, so this may be a sequencing read error. This CDR3 reads CSVGTSPSTDTQYF. CDR3 coding DNA: TGCAGCGTCGGGACGTCACCTAGCACAGATACGCAGTATTTT. This chain uses TRBV29-1 with TRBJ2-3; D assignment may be TRBD1 or TRBD2 (5 bases each). Looked up from germline, CDR1 is SQVTM and CDR2 is ANQGSEA. The ends were cut back, 6 bases at V and 0 bases at J, with 13 bases in the middle. CDR3 length equals 14 residues.

In this sample, this clonotype turned up a few times. V usage is TRBV12-3 or TRBV12-4 and J usage is TRBJ2-5; 8 bases match TRBD1. V lost 0 bases and J lost 9; bases outside the gene matches: 9. The CDR3 spans 15 residues. CDR3 protein: CASSLARTGTGAQYF. The CDR3 DNA reads TGTGCCAGCAGTTTAGCTAGGACAGGGACGGGGGCCCAGTACTTC.

This rearrangement joins TRBV7-9 to TRBJ2-1; 8 nucleotides align to TRBD2. V trimming: 4 bases; J trimming: 0 bases; junction bases outside the gene matches: 14. There are 19 residues in the CDR3. CDR1 is SEHNR and CDR2 is FQNEAQ in the germline V gene (reference sequence). CDR3 loop: CASSSRYAISGSSYNEQFF. The CDR3 DNA sequence: TGTGCCAGCAGCTCGAGGTACGCCATCAGCGGGAGCTCCTACAATGAGCAGTTCTTC.

This sequence joins TRBV6-2 or TRBV6-3 and TRBJ2-3, with D possibly being TRBD1 (6 bases). The CDR3 sequence is 13 residues long. Between the trimmed V and J ends, which lost 6 bases and 3 bases, there was a span of 10 bases. The germline V gene has CDR1 MNHEY and CDR2 SVGEGT. The CDR3 DNA reads as TGTGCCAGCAGGACCGACAGGACAGATACGCAGTATTTT. The encoded protein is CASRTDRTDTQYF.

This clonotype came up many times. The chain joins TRBV7-9 to TRBJ1-5, with D perhaps matching TRBD1 (6 bases). CDR1 SEHNR and CDR2 FQNEAQ come from the germline V gene (reference sequence). There are 14 residues in the CDR3. The V and J ends lost 5 bases and 3 bases respectively, with 11 bases between them. As DNA, the CDR3 is TGTGCCAGCAGCCTAGGACAGAACAATCAGCCCCAGCATTTT. Translating it yields CASSLGQNNQPQHF.

The CDR3 loop reads CASRGRDPPEQSNQETQYF. The CDR3 coding sequence is TGTGCCAGCCGCGGTCGGGACCCCCCCGAACAGTCGAACCAAGAGACCCAGTACTTC. This chain uses TRBV7-9 with TRBJ2-5, with D perhaps matching TRBD1 or TRBD2 (5 bases each). V shed 8 bases and J shed 0 bases, with 28 bases lying between them. CDR3 length: 19 residues. Germline-derived CDR1 and CDR2 are SEHNR and FQNEAQ (reference sequence).

The rearrangement joins TRBV29-1 to TRBJ2-3; weak D call: TRBD2 (6 bases). The germline CDR1 and CDR2 sequences are SQVTM and ANQGSEA. V was clipped by 4 bases and J by 0 bases, with 14 bases between them. The length of the CDR3 is 15 residues. CDR3 protein: CSVGRMAGSTDTQYF. The DNA for the CDR3 is TGCAGCGTTGGTAGGATGGCGGGGAGCACAGATACGCAGTATTTT.